What follows are 20 T cell receptor beta chains derived from one specimen sequenced in a study of T cell responses to AZD1222 COVID-19 vaccine (dated by TCRdb to the early 2020s). This specimen's time point label, per the study, means: baseline before first vaccination. The sample's treatment or condition, from its label and the paper: meningococcal conjugate vaccine given as trial control. Libraries were made using the immunoSEQ multiplex PCR assay. TCRdb stores this immuneACCESS table with in-frame sequences only. Part of the clones is absent; in the studies checked, under half of the shortfall reflects unresolved V genes, and no reason is known for the rest. The sample has 80,000 to 90,000 clones on record, 88% of them singletons. Under 5% of the sample is held by the ten biggest clonotypes. The starting material was peripheral blood, obtained on day 0 of MenACWY control vaccination. The receptors here all came from an adult in good health.

This chain joins TRBV10-1 and TRBJ1-4; 7 bases align to TRBD1. The CDR3 runs to 15 residues. J lost 7 bases, V lost 6 bases, and 11 bases had no gene match. Germline V CDR1 and CDR2: WNHNN, SYGVQD (reference sequence). The CDR3 sequence is CASSGGGTVGEKLFF. The CDR3 DNA reads TGCGCCAGCAGCGGTGGGGGGACAGTCGGTGAAAAACTGTTTTTT.

This chain connects TRBV6-2 or TRBV6-3 to TRBJ2-2; D remains unclear. CDR3 size: 13 residues. CDR1 and CDR2 (germline): MNHEY, SVGEGT. With 3 bases removed from V and 5 bases from J, the gap between germline ends came to 7 bases. CDR3 protein: CASSYGPTGELFF. CDR3 DNA: TGTGCCAGCAGTTATGGACCTACCGGGGAGCTGTTTTTT.

The chain joins TRBV24-1 to TRBJ2-1, with 14 nucleotides matching TRBD2. Germline-derived CDR1 and CDR2 are KGHDR and SFDVKD. The V segment lost 4 bases and the J segment 1 base; nucleotides outside the gene matches: 5. The CDR3 length is 18 residues. CDR3 DNA sequence: TGTGCCACCAGTGACCGACTAGCGGGAGGGCGGTCCTACAATGAGCAGTTCTTC. Translation gives CATSDRLAGGRSYNEQFF.

This rearrangement joins TRBV6-5 to TRBJ2-5, with D perhaps matching TRBD1 (6 bases). The germline V gene has CDR1 MNHEY and CDR2 SVGAGI. This CDR3 has 15 amino acids. Deletions cut 5 bases from V and 2 bases from J, with 15 bases between. Here the CDR3 reads CASSKGEYLQETQYF. The CDR3 nucleotides read TGTGCCAGCAGTAAGGGGGAATACCTTCAAGAGACCCAGTACTTC.

The V and J genes are TRBV5-1 and TRBJ2-2; the D gene could be TRBD1 or TRBD2 (6 bases each). V was trimmed by 1 base and J by 4 bases, leaving 17 bases between them. This CDR3 contains 17 residues. The germline V gene encodes CDR1 SGHRS and CDR2 YFSETQ. The CDR3 sequence is CASSLRVSGASTGELFF. As DNA, the CDR3 is TGCGCCAGCAGCTTGAGGGTTTCGGGGGCGAGCACCGGGGAGCTGTTTTTT.

The V call is TRBV5-1, the J call TRBJ1-5; D remains ambiguous. CDR1 is SGHRS and CDR2 is YFSETQ in the germline V gene. This CDR3 is built from 15 residues. Trimming took off 0 bases at V and 3 bases at J, with 10 bases between the two ends. This CDR3 reads CASSLAGRSNQPQHF. For the CDR3, the DNA is TGCGCCAGCAGCTTGGCGGGTCGGTCCAATCAGCCCCAGCATTTT.

CDR3 coding DNA: TGTGCCTGGATGCTGCCCGGGACAGGGAGGTACGAGCAGTACTTC. Protein sequence: CAWMLPGTGRYEQYF. The chain combines TRBV30 with TRBJ2-7, with 9 bases aligning to TRBD1. The ends lost 4 bases at V and 4 bases at J; junction bases unmatched: 11. CDR3 length: 15 residues. The germline V gene has CDR1 GTSNPN and CDR2 SVGIG (reference sequence).

V usage is TRBV30 and J usage is TRBJ1-1; TRBD1 is a possible D gene (6 bases). The CDR3 loop spans 13 amino acids. The V gene lost 2 bases and the J gene lost 4 bases, with 11 bases spanning the gap. Germline V gene data show CDR1 as GTSNPN and CDR2 as SVGIG (reference sequence). The chain's CDR3 is CAWSIPGVTEAFF. The CDR3 coding sequence is TGTGCCTGGAGTATCCCAGGGGTCACTGAAGCTTTCTTT.

The chain has TRBV19 and TRBJ1-1; D gene uncertain. The CDR3 is 12 residues long. V gave up 6 bases and J gave up 1 base, with 6 bases separating them. Germline-derived CDR1 and CDR2 are LNHDA and SQIVND (reference sequence). The CDR3 nucleotides are TGTGCCAGTAGGTCCCAGAACACTGAAGCTTTCTTT. Its translation: CASRSQNTEAFF.

This sequence joins TRBV5-1 and TRBJ2-2, with a possible D match to TRBD2 (6 bases). Germline CDR1 reads SGHRS; CDR2 reads YFSETQ. Between the trimmed V and J ends, which lost 4 bases and 5 bases, there was a span of 9 bases. The CDR3 length is 13 residues. CDR3 nucleotides: TGCGCCAGCAGCAGGGAGGAAACCGGGGAGCTGTTTTTT. Its translation: CASSREETGELFF.

This sequence joins TRBV18 and TRBJ2-1; 11 bases are a match to TRBD2. Germline V gene sequence: CDR1 KGHSH, CDR2 LQKENI. Unmatched junction bases numbered 3, after V lost 0 bases and J lost 5 bases. The CDR3 sequence is 16 residues long. DNA of the CDR3: TGTGCCAGCTCACCACCGGGACTAGCGGTGAACAATGAGCAGTTCTTC. It is translated as CASSPPGLAVNNEQFF.

The chain recombines TRBV7-9 with TRBJ2-6; D call uncertain. CDR1 and CDR2 from the germline V gene are SEHNR and FQNEAQ (reference sequence). The CDR3 is made up of 15 amino acids. The V end was cut by 5 bases, the J end by 0 bases, with 8 bases between. The CDR3 loop is CASSPSFSGANVLTF. CDR3 nucleotide sequence: TGTGCCAGCAGCCCATCATTCTCTGGGGCCAACGTCCTGACTTTC. Full variable domain (missing parts from reference TRBV7-9 and TRBJ2-6): DTGVSQNPRHKITKRGQNVTFRCDPISEHNRLYWYRQTLGQGPEFLTYFQNEAQLEKSRLLSDRFSAERPKGSFSTLEIQRTEQGDSAMYLCASSPSFSGANVLTFGAGSRLTVL.

The table lists this clone with a count of one. The chain is built from TRBV5-1 and TRBJ2-7; D call uncertain. Germline values: CDR1 SGHRS, CDR2 YFSETQ. V dropped 1 base and J dropped 2 bases, with 7 bases sitting between them. This CDR3 contains 13 residues. The CDR3 here is CASSLYGTYEQYF. The CDR3 DNA reads as TGCGCCAGCAGCTTGTATGGCACCTACGAGCAGTACTTC.

V and J are TRBV2 and TRBJ1-5; 7 positions agree with TRBD1. After removal of 3 bases from V and 4 bases from J, the junction contained 6 bases not matched to a gene. The CDR3 is made up of 15 amino acids. Per the germline V gene, CDR1 is SNHLY and CDR2 is FYNNEI. The CDR3 protein is CASSDNRGKNQPQHF. CDR3 DNA sequence: TGTGCCAGCAGTGACAACAGGGGAAAGAATCAGCCCCAGCATTTT.

This clone occurred a few times. The rearrangement joins TRBV3-1 (or the pseudogene TRBV3-2) to TRBJ1-2; D possibly corresponds to TRBD1 (5 bases). This CDR3 has 14 amino acids. V lost 4 bases to trimming and J lost 8 bases, with 17 bases between them. CDR1 and CDR2 from the germline V gene are LGHDT and YNNKEL (reference sequence). The CDR3 nucleotides read TGTGCCAGCAGCCCAGGTAGGGACTCAAAGGGCTACACCTTC. The encoded protein is CASSPGRDSKGYTF.

J is TRBJ2-7 and V is TRBV18; D not resolved. The CDR3 length is 17 residues. Germline CDR1 is KGHSH and CDR2 is LQKENI. V was clipped by 2 bases and J by 6 bases, with 23 bases between them. The CDR3: CASSPEAGTTIVGEQYF. CDR3 bases: TGTGCCAGCTCACCAGAAGCCGGAACGACAATTGTAGGCGAGCAGTACTTC.

The chain links TRBV3-1 (or the pseudogene TRBV3-2) to TRBJ1-1; tentatively, D is TRBD1 (5 bases). The V end lost 6 bases, the J end lost 0 bases, and 17 bases lay between the germline ends. The CDR3 covers 16 residues. Germline CDR1 reads LGHDT; CDR2 reads YNNKEL (reference sequence). The CDR3: CASSPRPDSMNTEAFF. DNA of the CDR3: TGTGCCAGCAGTCCAAGGCCCGACAGCATGAACACTGAAGCTTTCTTT.

The chain combines TRBV3-1 (or the pseudogene TRBV3-2) with TRBJ2-7, with 15 bases fitting TRBD2. J lost 7 bases, V lost 8 bases, and 6 bases had no gene match. CDR1 and CDR2 (germline): LGHDT, YNNKEL (reference sequence). There are 14 residues in the CDR3. The CDR3 nucleotides are TGTGCCAGCTACCCGGGACTAGCGGGAGGTGAGCAGTACTTC. Its translation is CASYPGLAGGEQYF.

This clone was detected only once. The chain uses TRBV29-1 and TRBJ1-2; D not resolved. Looked up from germline, CDR1 is SQVTM and CDR2 is ANQGSEA. Trimming removed 3 bases from V and 6 bases from J, with 5 bases in between. The CDR3 contains 10 residues. The CDR3 reads CSVDFDGYTF. In DNA, the CDR3 is TGCAGCGTTGACTTTGATGGCTACACCTTC.

The chain has TRBV7-7 and TRBJ2-1; 10 nucleotides line up with TRBD1. The germline V gene has CDR1 SSHAT and CDR2 FNYEAQ (reference sequence). The CDR3 extends over 17 amino acids. The V and J ends lost 3 bases and 5 bases, in that order; junction bases with no gene match: 10. The CDR3 DNA is TGTGCCAGCAGCTTCTGGACAGGGGGATTTGGGAACAATGAGCAGTTCTTC. Translating gives CASSFWTGGFGNNEQFF. Based on the CDR3 plus reference TRBV7-7 and TRBJ2-1, the full variable domain is GAGVSQSPRYKVTKRGQDVTLRCDPISSHATLYWYQQALGQGPEFLTYFNYEAQPDKSGLPSDRFSAERPEGSISTLTIQRTEQRDSAMYRCASSFWTGGFGNNEQFFGPGTRLTVL.